There are a few counts of the clone carrying this T cell receptor beta chain. Its antigen is as yet unknown. This record comes from a study of T cells in Graves' hyperthyroidism and ophthalmopathy. Study results and limitations: Among clonotypes expanded in thyroid above 0.001, most were also found in blood.

RNA transcripts yielded amplified TCR beta CDR3 regions. A first-round RT-PCR of the TCR CDR3 used the HTBI primer set. TCRdb reprocessed the multiplex PCR reads via MiXCR and lists one record per CDR3 protein. The sample holds approximately 400,000 distinct CDR3 sequences; approximately 15% are singletons and the top ten take 12% to 15%. CDR1 is MNHNS and CDR2 is SASEGT in the germline V gene. V was trimmed by 11 bases and J by 6 bases, leaving 20 bases between them. The CDR3 covers 14 residues. The receptor comes from a woman between 18 and 29 years old with Graves' hyperthyroidism. Sequencing was carried out using blood. V is TRBV6-1 and J is TRBJ1-5; D is ambiguous. The CDR3 region has the DNA TGTGCCGCTCGTGTCAATGAGGGAGCTCAGCCCCAGCATTTT. Translation: CAARVNEGAQPQHF.